One and the same sample provided the 30 T cell receptor beta chains below, sequenced in a study of cytomegalovirus exposure and HLA in healthy donors. Produced via immunoSEQ multiplex PCR; TCRdb's table is partial and in-frame only. The sample yields fewer than 200,000 clones, about nine tenths seen once. Specimen: PBMCs. All receptors come from a man aged 25 to 40 in good health and CMV-seropositive.

The chain is built from TRBV6-5 and TRBJ2-1; D unresolved. This CDR3 contains 13 residues. The germline V gene has CDR1 MNHEY and CDR2 SVGAGI. Trimming pared 5 bases from V and 9 bases from J, leaving 14 bases between. CDR3: CASSTRVLSEQFF. The CDR3 DNA sequence: TGTGCCAGCAGTACCCGGGTCCTTAGTGAGCAGTTCTTC.

Details on this clone: Distinct nucleotide sequences in the sample also encode this CDR3. The J gene is TRBJ2-5, the V gene TRBV5-1; D call uncertain. Germline-derived CDR1 and CDR2 are SGHRS and YFSETQ. V was clipped by 1 base and J by 2 bases, with 0 bases between them. The CDR3 runs to 11 residues. The CDR3 region is CASSLQETQYF. CDR3 DNA: TGCGCCAGCAGCTTGCAAGAGACCCAGTACTTC. Using reference TRBV5-1 and TRBJ2-5 for the parts outside the CDR3, the full variable domain is KAGVTQTPRYLIKTRGQQVTLSCSPISGHRSVSWYQQTPGQGLQFLFEYFSETQRNKGNFPGRFSGRQFSNSRSEMNVSTLELGDSALYLCASSLQETQYFGPGTRLLVL.

The chain joins TRBV5-1 to TRBJ2-7; 9 bases line up with TRBD1. The CDR3 sequence is 16 residues long. Germline loops: CDR1 SGHRS, CDR2 YFSETQ. V trimming: 4 bases; J trimming: 7 bases; junction bases outside the gene matches: 15. Written as DNA, the CDR3 is TGCGCCAGCAGCAACCGGGACAGGGCTCCCATGGGGGAGCAGTACTTC. Its translation: CASSNRDRAPMGEQYF.

The chain links TRBV15 to TRBJ2-7; 8 bases match TRBD1. The germline CDR1 and CDR2 sequences are LNHNV and YYDKDF (reference sequence). Losses at the gene ends were 3 bases for V and 4 bases for J; bases not matched to a gene: 5. CDR3 size: 14 residues. CDR3 residues: CATSRRTGPYEQYF. CDR3 DNA sequence: TGTGCCACCAGCAGGAGGACAGGGCCTTACGAGCAGTACTTC. The full variable domain, with the rest looked up from reference TRBV15 and TRBJ2-7, is DAMVIQNPRYQVTQFGKPVTLSCSQTLNHNVMYWYQQKSSQAPKLLFHYYDKDFNNEADTPDNFQSRRPNTSFCFLDIRSPGLGDTAMYLCATSRRTGPYEQYFGPGTRLTVT.

The chain couples TRBV5-3 to TRBJ2-1; 7 bases match TRBD1. TRBV5-3 carries the ORF label, with uncertain function. The trim removed 0 bases at V and 4 bases at J, leaving 10 bases unmatched. CDR3 length: 17 residues. CDR3 bases: TGTGCCAGAAGCTTGGCCTCCCGACAGGGATTTTACAATGAGCAGTTCTTC. It codes for CARSLASRQGFYNEQFF.

The chain combines TRBV9 with TRBJ1-1; D not certain. The CDR3 runs 15 residues. Germline V lookup: CDR1 SGDLS, CDR2 YYNGEE. V lost 0 bases to trimming and J lost 2 bases, with 11 bases between them. The CDR3 loop is CASSVDNGRNTEAFF. The CDR3 DNA reads as TGTGCCAGCAGCGTAGACAACGGAAGAAACACTGAAGCTTTCTTT.

This CDR3 is CASRISGASYNEQFF. The CDR3, as DNA: TGTGCCAGCAGAATTAGCGGGGCGTCCTACAATGAGCAGTTCTTC. This chain uses TRBV6-6 with TRBJ2-1; 8 bases line up with TRBD2. The length of the CDR3 is 15 residues. With V trimmed by 6 bases and J by 1 base, 5 bases remained unmatched. CDR1 is MNHNY and CDR2 is SVGAGI in the germline V gene (reference sequence).

The chain uses TRBV30 and TRBJ1-1, with D unresolved. Trimming removed 0 bases at V and 0 bases at J, with 8 bases between. CDR3 length: 14 residues. CDR1 GTSNPN and CDR2 SVGIG come from the germline V gene (reference sequence). The CDR3 sequence: CAWSVQVLNTEAFF. The CDR3 nucleotides are TGTGCCTGGAGTGTCCAGGTCCTGAACACTGAAGCTTTCTTT.

On this clone itself: The sample carries other DNA sequences with the same CDR3. The V call is TRBV11-1, the J call TRBJ2-5; 9 bases are shared with TRBD1. Germline values: CDR1 SGHAT, CDR2 FQDESV (reference sequence). The CDR3 contains 13 residues. Trimming cost V 5 bases and J 5 bases; bases outside gene matches: 3. This CDR3 is CASSRDRGETQYF. Written as DNA, the CDR3 is TGTGCCAGCAGCAGAGACAGGGGGGAGACCCAGTACTTC.

There are a few counts of this clone. J is TRBJ2-7 and V is TRBV30, with D tentatively TRBD2 (5 bases). The ends were cut back, 1 base at V and 10 bases at J, with 14 bases in the middle. This CDR3 has 12 residues. CDR1 GTSNPN and CDR2 SVGIG come from the germline V gene (reference sequence). The CDR3 spells CAWSGTGLDQYF. The CDR3 nucleotides are TGTGCCTGGAGTGGGACTGGCTTGGATCAGTACTTC.

The J gene is TRBJ2-7, the V gene TRBV11-2; D remains unclear. Trimming cost V 5 bases and J 0 bases, with 2 bases left between them. From germline, CDR1 is SGHAT and CDR2 FQNNGV. The CDR3 consists of 11 residues. DNA for the CDR3: TGTGCCAGCAGCGTCTCCTACGAGCAGTACTTC. Translating gives CASSVSYEQYF.

The chain recombines TRBV9 with TRBJ2-1; D uncertain. This CDR3 is 16 amino acids long. Trimming removed 2 bases at V and 12 bases at J, with 24 bases between. CDR1 and CDR2 from the germline V gene are SGDLS and YYNGEE. In DNA form, the CDR3 reads TGTGCCAGCAGCGTTCCCCTAACCCAGCAGCGCCCATGGCAGTTCTTC. Translating it yields CASSVPLTQQRPWQFF.

This chain uses TRBV15 with TRBJ2-1; D possibly matches TRBD1 or TRBD2 (5 bases each). Germline CDR1 is LNHNV and CDR2 is YYDKDF (reference sequence). With 5 bases removed from V and 8 bases from J, the gap between germline ends came to 16 bases. CDR3 size: 14 residues. The CDR3 protein is CATSGGPTHDEQFF. CDR3 nucleotides: TGTGCCACCAGCGGGGGACCTACCCACGATGAGCAGTTCTTC.

Note on this clone: Sequence at one end of the junction differs from germline and may be a read error. The rearrangement joins TRBV7-7 to TRBJ2-7; D uncertain. The germline V gene has CDR1 SSHAT and CDR2 FNYEAQ (reference sequence). The CDR3 length is 13 residues. This CDR3 is CASSLDHGNEQYF. The CDR3 region has the DNA TGTGCTAGCAGCTTAGATCACGGTAACGAGCAGTACTTC.

The chain recombines TRBV19 with TRBJ1-1; 7 nucleotides match TRBD1. This CDR3 region has 14 residues. Germline V gene lookup returns CDR1 LNHDA and CDR2 SQIVND (reference sequence). The V gene end was trimmed by 4 bases and the J gene end by 1 base; junction bases not matched to a gene: 3. The CDR3 coding sequence is TGTGCCAGTAGTACTACAGGGGAGAACACTGAAGCTTTCTTT. Translation gives CASSTTGENTEAFF.

The genes are TRBV29-1 and TRBJ2-1; TRBD2 aligns across 11 bases. This CDR3 contains 14 residues. Germline assignment: CDR1 SQVTM and CDR2 ANQGSEA. Trimming at V came to 6 bases and at J to 5 bases, leaving 6 bases not matched to a gene. The CDR3 region has the DNA TGCAGCGTAACCCCGGGACTAGCGGACAATGAGCAGTTCTTC. It codes for CSVTPGLADNEQFF.

The chain uses TRBV19 and TRBJ2-1; 8 bases match TRBD1. The CDR3 is 15 residues long. The ends lost 3 bases at V and 0 bases at J; junction bases unmatched: 1. Germline CDR1 is LNHDA and CDR2 is SQIVND (reference sequence). The CDR3 coding sequence is TGTGCCAGTAGTATGCAGGGGGCCTCCTACAATGAGCAGTTCTTC. Protein sequence: CASSMQGASYNEQFF.

The gene calls are TRBV4-2 and TRBJ1-5; D might be TRBD1 (5 bases). There are 15 residues in the CDR3. Trimming left V 1 base short and J 6 bases short, with 13 bases between. Germline CDR1 reads LGHNA; CDR2 reads YNFKEQ. The CDR3 DNA reads TGTGCCAGCAGCCAAGGGGAAGGGGCCAGTCAGCCCCAGCATTTT. It specifies CASSQGEGASQPQHF.

The chain links TRBV6-6 to TRBJ2-6, with no clear D. CDR1 is MNHNY, CDR2 SVGAGI, per germline (reference sequence). V was pared by 5 bases and J by 2 bases, with 13 bases between. The CDR3 sequence is 16 residues long. CDR3 sequence reads: CASSPVGPPGANVLTF. The CDR3 DNA follows: TGTGCCAGCAGTCCCGTCGGGCCCCCTGGGGCCAACGTCCTGACTTTC.

The CDR3 sequence: CASSFTLLAATATQYF. The CDR3 DNA is TGTGCCAGCAGTTTCACACTACTAGCGGCCACTGCGACCCAGTACTTC. The V and J genes are TRBV6-5 and TRBJ2-5; 8 nucleotides align to TRBD2. CDR1 is MNHEY, CDR2 SVGAGI, per germline. V lost 4 bases, J lost 7 bases, and 14 bases stayed unmatched. There are 16 residues in the CDR3.

This clone was detected only once. The gene calls are TRBV5-1 and TRBJ2-5; TRBD1 agrees at 8 bases. From germline, CDR1 is SGHRS and CDR2 YFSETQ. Trimming at V came to 4 bases and at J to 3 bases, leaving 5 bases not matched to a gene. CDR3 length: 14 amino acids. CDR3 loop: CASSPGQEEETQYF. The CDR3, as DNA: TGCGCCAGCAGCCCGGGACAGGAAGAAGAGACCCAGTACTTC.

The CDR3 reads CASSLGLGQVEQFF. The CDR3 region has the DNA TGCGCCAGCAGCTTGGGGCTGGGTCAGGTAGAGCAGTTCTTC. This chain links TRBV5-1 with TRBJ2-1; D remains ambiguous. This CDR3 has 14 residues. CDR1 SGHRS and CDR2 YFSETQ come from the germline V gene. Trimming took off 0 bases at V and 10 bases at J, with 14 bases between the two ends.

This sequence joins TRBV7-9 and TRBJ1-2; 7 bases align to TRBD1. Germline CDR1 and CDR2: SEHNR and FQNEAQ (reference sequence). With 5 bases clipped from V and 0 bases from J, the junction kept 0 bases outside the gene matches. CDR3 length equals 13 residues. CDR3 protein: CASSGTANYGYTF. The CDR3 coding sequence is TGTGCCAGCAGCGGGACAGCTAACTATGGCTACACCTTC.

This chain joins TRBV6-6 and TRBJ2-7, with D unresolved. This CDR3 spans 14 amino acids. Trimming removed 2 bases at V and 0 bases at J, with 8 bases between. CDR1 is MNHNY, CDR2 SVGAGI, per germline (reference sequence). CDR3 bases: TGTGCCAGCAGTTACACGGCGGCCTCCTACGAGCAGTACTTC. Amino acid sequence: CASSYTAASYEQYF.

The V and J genes are TRBV5-6 and TRBJ2-7, with 9 bases lining up with TRBD1. This CDR3 is built from 14 residues. Trimming removed 4 bases from V and 1 base from J; junction bases left unmatched: 3. The germline V gene encodes CDR1 SGHDT and CDR2 YYEEEE. Written as DNA, the CDR3 is TGTGCCAGCAGCCGGGACAGGGCGTCCTACGAGCAGTACTTC. Translation: CASSRDRASYEQYF.

The rearrangement uses TRBV29-1 and TRBJ2-7, with a possible D match to TRBD1 (6 bases). Per germline, CDR1 SQVTM and CDR2 ANQGSEA. The CDR3 totals 12 residues. Trimming shortened V by 7 bases and J by 5 bases, and 15 bases separated the two germline ends. As DNA, the CDR3 is TGCAGCGCCCAGGGGCTTCTCGACGAGCAGTACTTC. Translation: CSAQGLLDEQYF.

The chain links TRBV7-2 to TRBJ2-5, with D perhaps TRBD2 (5 bases). Germline values: CDR1 SGHTA, CDR2 FQGNSA. The CDR3 totals 12 residues. The V gene lost 5 bases and the J gene lost 5 bases, with 9 bases spanning the gap. CDR3 sequence reads: CASSRGWETQYF. CDR3 in DNA: TGTGCCAGCAGCCGGGGTTGGGAGACCCAGTACTTC.

This clone was seen once. The rearrangement links TRBV30 to TRBJ1-6, with D possibly being TRBD1 (6 bases). This CDR3 spans 15 amino acids. The V end was cut by 2 bases, the J end by 4 bases, with 12 bases between. The germline V gene has CDR1 GTSNPN and CDR2 SVGIG (reference sequence). DNA of the CDR3: TGTGCCTGGAGTCCGAAGGGGGGATATAATTCACCCCTCCACTTT. Its protein is CAWSPKGGYNSPLHF.

The chain has TRBV7-3 and TRBJ2-3, with no clear D. Trimming took 4 bases from V and 2 from J, leaving 7 bases between them. The germline V gene has CDR1 SGHTA and CDR2 FQGTGA. The CDR3 is made up of 13 amino acids. Here the CDR3 DNA reads TGTGCCAGCAGCTCCGACCCCACAGATACGCAGTATTTT. As protein: CASSSDPTDTQYF.

This chain connects TRBV21-1 to TRBJ1-2; TRBD1, the D gene given by the table, was not confirmed from the DNA. TRBV21-1 constitutes a pseudogene. The CDR3 consists of 16 residues. The CDR3 coding sequence is TGTGCCAGCAGCTCCCAGGGACAGGGGAATAACTATGGCTACACCTTC. Translating it yields CASSSQGQGNNYGYTF.